These 2 T cell receptor beta chains were sequenced from one sample in a study of CXCR3-negative and CXCR3-positive naive CD8 T cells. Preparation of TRB cDNA libraries relied on 5' RACE carrying UMI labels. With the 5' RACE reads reprocessed, TCRdb shows one record per CDR3 protein and no DNA. Its clone listing holds about 28,000 distinct CDR3 sequences. Sequenced sample: memory CD8+ T cells from blood. The receptors stem from a human donor in good health. Some clones in this sample may be carry-over from other donors' samples.

This clonotype is medium-sized (0.01 to 0.1%) by frequency. The gene calls are TRBV12-3 or TRBV12-4 and TRBJ2-3. The CDR3 runs 15 residues. This CDR3 reads CASSLSTFSTDTQYF.

J is TRBJ2-7 and V is TRBV2; TCRdb lists TRBD1, though no DNA is available to test this call. The CDR3 loop spans 13 amino acids. From germline, CDR1 is SNHLY and CDR2 FYNNEI. The CDR3 reads CASSQGQGYEQYF.